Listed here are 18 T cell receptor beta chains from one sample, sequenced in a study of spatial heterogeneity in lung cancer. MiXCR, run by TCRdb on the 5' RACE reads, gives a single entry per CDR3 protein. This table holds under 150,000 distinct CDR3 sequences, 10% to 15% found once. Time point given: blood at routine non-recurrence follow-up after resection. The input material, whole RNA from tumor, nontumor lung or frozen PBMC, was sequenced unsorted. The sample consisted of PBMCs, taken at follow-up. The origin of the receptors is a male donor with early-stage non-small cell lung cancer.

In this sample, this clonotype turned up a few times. The CDR3 DNA sequence: TGTGCCAGCTCACCCGGGACAGTCACCGGGGAGCTGTTTTTT. It translates to CASSPGTVTGELFF. The chain carries TRBV18 and TRBJ2-2, with 7 nucleotides matching TRBD1. The germline V gene has CDR1 KGHSH and CDR2 LQKENI. With 3 bases clipped from V and 4 bases from J, the junction kept 2 bases outside the gene matches. The CDR3 consists of 14 residues. Combining the CDR3 with reference TRBV18 and TRBJ2-2 gives the whole variable domain NAGVMQNPRHLVRRRGQEARLRCSPMKGHSHVYWYRQLPEEGLKFMVYLQKENIIDESGMPKERFSAEFPKEGPSILRIQQVVRGDSAAYFCASSPGTVTGELFFGEGSRLTVL.

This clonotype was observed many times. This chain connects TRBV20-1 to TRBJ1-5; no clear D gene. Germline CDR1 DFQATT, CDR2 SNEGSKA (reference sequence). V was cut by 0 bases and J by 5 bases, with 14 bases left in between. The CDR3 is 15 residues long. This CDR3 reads CSAREGYGLYQPQHF. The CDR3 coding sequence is TGCAGTGCTAGAGAAGGGTACGGCTTATATCAGCCCCAGCATTTT.

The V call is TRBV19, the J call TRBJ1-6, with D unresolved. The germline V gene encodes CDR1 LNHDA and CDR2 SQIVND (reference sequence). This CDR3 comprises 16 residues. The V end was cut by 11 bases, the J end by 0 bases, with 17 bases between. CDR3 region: CASRETASSYNSPLHF. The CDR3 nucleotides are TGTGCCTCGCGAGAGACGGCGAGCTCCTATAATTCACCCCTCCACTTT.

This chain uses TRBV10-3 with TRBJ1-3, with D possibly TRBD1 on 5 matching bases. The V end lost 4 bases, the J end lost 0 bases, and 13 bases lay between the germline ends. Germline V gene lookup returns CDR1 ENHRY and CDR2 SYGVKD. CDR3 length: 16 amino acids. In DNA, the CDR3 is TGTGCCATCAGTGCGGGGGGATTACTCTCTGGAAACACCATATATTTT. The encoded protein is CAISAGGLLSGNTIYF.

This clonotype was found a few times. Here the CDR3 DNA reads TGTGCCAGTAGGAAAACGGGACTAGCCGGCTCCTACGAGCAGTACTTC. As protein: CASRKTGLAGSYEQYF. The J gene is TRBJ2-7, the V gene TRBV19, with 9 bases fitting TRBD2. This CDR3 comprises 16 residues. Germline CDR1 LNHDA, CDR2 SQIVND (reference sequence). V gave up 6 bases and J gave up 0 bases; unmatched junction bases: 9.

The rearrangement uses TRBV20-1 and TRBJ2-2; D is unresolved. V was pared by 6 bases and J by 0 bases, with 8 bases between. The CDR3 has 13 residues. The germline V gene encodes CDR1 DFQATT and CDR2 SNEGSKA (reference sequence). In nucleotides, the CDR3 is TGCAGTGCCACTACTACGAACACCGGGGAGCTGTTTTTT. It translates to CSATTTNTGELFF.

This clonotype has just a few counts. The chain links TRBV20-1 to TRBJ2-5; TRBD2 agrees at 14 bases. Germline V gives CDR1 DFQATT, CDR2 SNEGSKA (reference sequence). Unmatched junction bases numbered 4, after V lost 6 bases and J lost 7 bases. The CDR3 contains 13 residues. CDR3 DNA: TGCAGTGCCGGTGGGACTAGCGGGGGGACCCAGTACTTC. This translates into CSAGGTSGGTQYF.

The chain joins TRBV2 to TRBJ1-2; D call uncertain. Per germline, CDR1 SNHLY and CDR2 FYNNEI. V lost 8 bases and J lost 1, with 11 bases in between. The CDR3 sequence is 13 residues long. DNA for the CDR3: TGTGCCAGCGCCTTGGCATTTAACTATGGCTACACCTTC. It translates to CASALAFNYGYTF.

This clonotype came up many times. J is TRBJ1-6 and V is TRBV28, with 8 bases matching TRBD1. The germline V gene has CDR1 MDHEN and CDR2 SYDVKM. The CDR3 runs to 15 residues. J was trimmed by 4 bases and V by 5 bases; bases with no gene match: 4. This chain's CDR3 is CASSPGQEYNSPLHF. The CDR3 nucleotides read TGTGCCAGCAGTCCGGGACAGGAGTATAATTCACCCCTCCACTTT.

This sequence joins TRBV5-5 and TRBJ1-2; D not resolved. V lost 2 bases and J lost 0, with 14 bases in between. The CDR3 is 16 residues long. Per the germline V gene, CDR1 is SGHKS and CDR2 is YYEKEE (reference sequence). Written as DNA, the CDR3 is TGTGCCAGCAGCTTTTCAGGACTAAATACTAACTATGGCTACACCTTC. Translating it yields CASSFSGLNTNYGYTF.

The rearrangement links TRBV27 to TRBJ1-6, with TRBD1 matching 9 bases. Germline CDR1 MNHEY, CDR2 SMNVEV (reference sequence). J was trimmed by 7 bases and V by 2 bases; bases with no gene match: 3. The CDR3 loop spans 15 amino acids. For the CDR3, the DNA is TGTGCCAGCAGTTTACAGACAGGGGGAAATTCACCCCTCCACTTT. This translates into CASSLQTGGNSPLHF.

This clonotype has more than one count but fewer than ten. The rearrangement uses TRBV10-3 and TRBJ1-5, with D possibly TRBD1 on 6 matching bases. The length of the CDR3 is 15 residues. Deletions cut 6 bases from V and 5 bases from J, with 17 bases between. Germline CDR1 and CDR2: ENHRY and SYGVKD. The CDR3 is CAIRGGTSEDQPQHF. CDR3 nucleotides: TGTGCCATCAGAGGAGGGACATCTGAGGATCAGCCCCAGCATTTT.

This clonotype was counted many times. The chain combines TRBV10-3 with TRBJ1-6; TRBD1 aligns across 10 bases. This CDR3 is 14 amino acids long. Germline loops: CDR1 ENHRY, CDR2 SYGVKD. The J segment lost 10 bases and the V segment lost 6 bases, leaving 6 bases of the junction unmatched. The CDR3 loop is CAIRPGTGESPLHF. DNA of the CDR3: TGTGCCATCAGGCCCGGGACAGGGGAATCACCCCTCCACTTT.

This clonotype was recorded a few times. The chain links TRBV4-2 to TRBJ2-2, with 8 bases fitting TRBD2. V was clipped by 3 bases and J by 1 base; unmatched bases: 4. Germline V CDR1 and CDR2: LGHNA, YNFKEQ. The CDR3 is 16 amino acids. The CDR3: CASSQGAGENTGELFF. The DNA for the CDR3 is TGTGCCAGCAGCCAGGGAGCGGGGGAGAACACCGGGGAGCTGTTTTTT.

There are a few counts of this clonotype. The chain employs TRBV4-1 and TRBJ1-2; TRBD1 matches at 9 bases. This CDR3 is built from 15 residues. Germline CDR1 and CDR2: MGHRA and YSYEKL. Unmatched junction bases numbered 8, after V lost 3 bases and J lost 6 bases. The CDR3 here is CASSHPGTGLNGYTF. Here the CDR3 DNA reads TGCGCCAGCAGCCATCCCGGGACAGGGTTAAATGGCTACACCTTC.

CDR3 loop: CSFPSFAVTDTQYF. The CDR3 region has the DNA TGCAGTTTTCCTTCCTTCGCCGTCACAGATACGCAGTATTTT. The V gene is TRBV20-1, the J gene TRBJ2-3; the D is unclear. The CDR3 has 14 amino acids. V lost 8 bases, J lost 2 bases, and 17 bases lay in between. The germline V gene encodes CDR1 DFQATT and CDR2 SNEGSKA (reference sequence).

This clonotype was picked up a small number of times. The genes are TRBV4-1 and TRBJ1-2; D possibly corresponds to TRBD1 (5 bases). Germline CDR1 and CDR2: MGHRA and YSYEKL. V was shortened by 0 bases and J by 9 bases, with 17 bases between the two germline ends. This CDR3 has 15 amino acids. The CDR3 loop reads CASSQDQGQGWSYTF. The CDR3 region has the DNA TGCGCCAGCAGCCAAGATCAAGGGCAGGGTTGGAGCTACACCTTC.

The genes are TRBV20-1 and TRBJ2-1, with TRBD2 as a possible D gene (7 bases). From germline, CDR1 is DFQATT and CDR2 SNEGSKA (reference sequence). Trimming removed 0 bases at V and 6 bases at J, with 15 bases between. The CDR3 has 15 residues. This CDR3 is CSARDGGGAANEQFF. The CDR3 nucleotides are TGCAGTGCTAGAGATGGAGGGGGGGCAGCCAATGAGCAGTTCTTC.